One sample yielded the 15 T cell receptor beta chains listed below, sequenced in a study of blood T cell repertoires in COVID-19. Clones were sequenced by immunoSEQ multiplex PCR, and TCRdb holds only the in-frame ones, with some missing. The repertoire has 150,000 to 200,000 clones, 70% to 90% of them found once; the top ten carry under 6%. Sequenced: peripheral blood. The source of these receptors is a woman between 45 and 60 years old with COVID-19, enrolled during active disease.

J is TRBJ2-5 and V is TRBV21-1; the table's D call, TRBD1, has no DNA check behind it. TRBV21-1 represents a pseudogene. The CDR3 length is 15 residues. The CDR3 reads CASSKAEDNQETQYF. In DNA form, the CDR3 reads TGTGCCAGCAGCAAAGCAGAGGACAACCAAGAGACCCAGTACTTC.

This chain links TRBV19 with TRBJ2-7, with TRBD1 identical over 10 bases. Germline CDR1 reads LNHDA; CDR2 reads SQIVND (reference sequence). With 5 bases clipped from V and 7 bases from J, the junction kept 11 bases outside the gene matches. The CDR3 runs to 15 residues. CDR3 nucleotides: TGTGCCAGTAGTCCCCTGGGGACAGGGGCGGGGGAGCAGTACTTC. Translation: CASSPLGTGAGEQYF.

The chain joins TRBV6-6 to TRBJ1-5; TRBD1 might be the D (5 bases). Germline V gene data show CDR1 as MNHNY and CDR2 as SVGAGI (reference sequence). The CDR3 has 14 residues. Trimming took off 5 bases at V and 7 bases at J, with 15 bases between the two ends. CDR3 protein: CASSPGGAGQPQHF. For the CDR3, the DNA is TGTGCCAGCAGTCCCGGAGGGGCTGGACAGCCCCAGCATTTT.

The chain is built from TRBV25-1 and TRBJ2-5; the match to TRBD2 covers 8 bases. V lost 6 bases, J lost 2 bases, and 5 bases stayed unmatched. In germline, CDR1 is MGHDK, CDR2 SYGVNS. The CDR3 covers 14 residues. The CDR3: CASSLTGGQETQYF. The DNA of the CDR3 is TGTGCCAGCAGCCTAACGGGGGGGCAAGAGACCCAGTACTTC.

This chain links TRBV5-6 with TRBJ2-7; 12 positions agree with TRBD2. Looked up from germline, CDR1 is SGHDT and CDR2 is YYEEEE. The J segment lost 3 bases and the V segment lost 3 bases, leaving 7 bases of the junction unmatched. The CDR3 is 16 amino acids. For the CDR3, the DNA is TGTGCCAGCAGCTCCTGGACTAGCGGGGATCTCTACGAGCAGTACTTC. It codes for CASSSWTSGDLYEQYF. The full variable domain, in which reference TRBV5-6 and TRBJ2-7 provide the parts outside the CDR3, is DAGVTQSPTHLIKTRGQQVTLRCSPKSGHDTVSWYQQALGQGPQFIFQYYEEEERQRGNFPDRFSGHQFPNYSSELNVNALLLGDSALYLCASSSWTSGDLYEQYFGPGTRLTVT.

The chain is built from TRBV10-1 and TRBJ2-3; no clear D. The CDR3 totals 15 residues. CDR1 is WNHNN, CDR2 SYGVQD, per germline (reference sequence). V lost 3 bases and J lost 0, with 10 bases in between. CDR3 sequence reads: CASSDHLESTDTQYF. The DNA of the CDR3 is TGCGCCAGCAGTGATCATCTTGAGAGCACAGATACGCAGTATTTT.

CDR3 amino acids: CASSSGTATDTQYF. The CDR3 bases are TGTGCCAGCAGCTCCGGGACAGCCACAGATACGCAGTATTTT. This sequence joins TRBV7-2 and TRBJ2-3, with 7 nucleotides matching TRBD1. Germline V gene lookup returns CDR1 SGHTA and CDR2 FQGNSA. The CDR3 runs to 14 residues. Unmatched junction bases numbered 3, after V lost 4 bases and J lost 2 bases. The entire variable domain, with the rest obtained from reference TRBV7-2 and TRBJ2-3, is as follows: GAGVSQSPSNKVTEKGKDVELRCDPISGHTALYWYRQSLGQGLEFLIYFQGNSAPDKSGLPSDRFSAERTGGSVSTLTIQRTQQEDSAVYLCASSSGTATDTQYFGPGTRLTVL.

This chain links TRBV28 with TRBJ1-2; D is unclear. V lost 2 bases and J lost 4, with 5 bases in between. The CDR3 has 12 amino acids. Germline CDR1 and CDR2: MDHEN and SYDVKM. The CDR3: CASSLPSYGYTF. CDR3 DNA: TGTGCCAGCAGTTTACCCAGCTATGGCTACACCTTC.

The CDR3 is CASSPTFNTERNTEAFF. CDR3 nucleotides: TGTGCCAGCAGCCCGACCTTCAACACAGAACGGAACACTGAAGCTTTCTTT. This chain links TRBV13 with TRBJ1-1; no clear D. CDR1 PRHDT and CDR2 FYEKMQ come from the germline V gene (reference sequence). The CDR3 consists of 17 residues. Trimming pared 5 bases from V and 1 base from J, leaving 20 bases between.

This chain links TRBV11-1 with TRBJ1-5, with 8 positions matching TRBD1. Germline CDR1 and CDR2: SGHAT and FQDESV (reference sequence). Losses at the gene ends were 5 bases for V and 2 bases for J; bases not matched to a gene: 8. The CDR3 has 16 amino acids. CDR3 in amino acids: CASSPPLTGGNQPQHF. CDR3 bases: TGTGCCAGCAGCCCGCCCCTGACAGGGGGCAATCAGCCCCAGCATTTT.

This sequence joins TRBV9 and TRBJ2-7; 10 bases agree with TRBD1. V lost 4 bases and J lost 4; bases outside the gene matches: 14. CDR3 length: 17 residues. In germline, CDR1 is SGDLS, CDR2 YYNGEE. DNA of the CDR3: TGTGCCAGCAGCCCGCCCGGACAGGGGGGACATGCATACGAGCAGTACTTC. Translated, it gives CASSPPGQGGHAYEQYF. Combining the CDR3 with reference TRBV9 and TRBJ2-7 gives the whole variable domain DSGVTQTPKHLITATGQRVTLRCSPRSGDLSVYWYQQSLDQGLQFLIQYYNGEERAKGNILERFSAQQFPDLHSELNLSSLELGDSALYFCASSPPGQGGHAYEQYFGPGTRLTVT.

This chain joins TRBV9 and TRBJ1-6; D unclear. Germline V CDR1 and CDR2: SGDLS, YYNGEE. The CDR3 loop spans 17 amino acids. With 0 bases removed from V and 0 bases from J, the gap between germline ends came to 10 bases. The CDR3 region has the DNA TGTGCCAGCAGCGTAGATACGGGTAGCTCCTATAATTCACCCCTCCACTTT. It translates to CASSVDTGSSYNSPLHF.

The rearrangement uses TRBV12-5 and TRBJ2-7, with 7 nucleotides matching TRBD2. The CDR3 consists of 17 residues. Germline V gives CDR1 LGHNT, CDR2 FRNRAP. V was clipped by 2 bases and J by 3 bases; unmatched bases: 13. The CDR3 nucleotides read TGTGCTAGTGGTTTGCCTACGGGGAGCGGGGAAGACTACGAGCAGTACTTC. Translating gives CASGLPTGSGEDYEQYF.

The J gene is TRBJ1-1, the V gene TRBV20-1, with D maybe TRBD1 (6 bases). Germline V gene data show CDR1 as DFQATT and CDR2 as SNEGSKA (reference sequence). The CDR3 extends over 13 amino acids. The V end lost 3 bases, the J end lost 4 bases, and 12 bases lay between the germline ends. Here the CDR3 reads CSASRGGGTEAFF. The CDR3 coding sequence is TGCAGTGCTAGTAGGGGAGGGGGCACTGAAGCTTTCTTT.

The chain employs TRBV6-5 and TRBJ1-2, with 7 bases lining up with TRBD1. V gave up 2 bases and J gave up 1 base; unmatched junction bases: 4. In germline, CDR1 is MNHEY, CDR2 SVGAGI. This CDR3 spans 15 amino acids. CDR3 sequence (DNA): TGTGCCAGCAGTTACAGGGCAGGGGGTAACTATGGCTACACCTTC. Protein product: CASSYRAGGNYGYTF.